A single sample is the source of the 2 T cell receptor beta chains below, sequenced in a study of T cell changes during pregnancy in multiple sclerosis. Assay: immunoSEQ multiplex PCR; the TCRdb copy retains only in-frame clones and omits some. The sample lists roughly 69,000 clones, roughly nine tenths occurring once. Sequencing was performed on peripheral blood, taken after pregnancy. These receptors came from a female donor with multiple sclerosis, enrolled in a pregnancy study.

V and J are TRBV4-1 and TRBJ1-2; tentatively, D is TRBD1 (6 bases). The V end lost 1 base, the J end lost 4 bases, and 16 bases lay between the germline ends. Germline CDR1 is MGHRA and CDR2 is YSYEKL. The length of the CDR3 is 16 residues. The CDR3 spells CASSQGWGPEGYGYTF. CDR3 nucleotides: TGCGCCAGCAGCCAAGGCTGGGGGCCCGAGGGCTATGGCTACACCTTC.

V and J are TRBV5-1 and TRBJ1-3; TRBD1 matches at 9 bases. The CDR3 extends over 14 amino acids. With 6 bases clipped from V and 6 bases from J, the junction kept 7 bases outside the gene matches. Germline V gene sequence: CDR1 SGHRS, CDR2 YFSETQ. CDR3 in amino acids: CASTWDRVSNTIYF. The CDR3 nucleotides read TGCGCCAGCACCTGGGACAGGGTATCAAACACCATATATTTT.